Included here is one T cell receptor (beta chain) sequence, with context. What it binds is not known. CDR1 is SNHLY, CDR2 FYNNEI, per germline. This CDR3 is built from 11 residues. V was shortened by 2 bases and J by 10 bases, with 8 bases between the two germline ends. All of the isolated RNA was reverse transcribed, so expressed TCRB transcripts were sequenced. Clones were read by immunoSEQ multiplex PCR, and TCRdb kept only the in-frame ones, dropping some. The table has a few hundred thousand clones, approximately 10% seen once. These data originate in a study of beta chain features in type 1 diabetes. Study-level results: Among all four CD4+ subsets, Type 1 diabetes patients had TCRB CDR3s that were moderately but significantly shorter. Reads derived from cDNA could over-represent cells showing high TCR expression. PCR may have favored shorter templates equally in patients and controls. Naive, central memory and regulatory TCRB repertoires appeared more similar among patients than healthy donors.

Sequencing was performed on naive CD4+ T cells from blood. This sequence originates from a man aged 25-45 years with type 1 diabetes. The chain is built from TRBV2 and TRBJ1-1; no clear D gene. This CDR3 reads CASSEQVGAFF. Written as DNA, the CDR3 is TGTGCCAGCAGTGAACAGGTCGGAGCTTTCTTT.